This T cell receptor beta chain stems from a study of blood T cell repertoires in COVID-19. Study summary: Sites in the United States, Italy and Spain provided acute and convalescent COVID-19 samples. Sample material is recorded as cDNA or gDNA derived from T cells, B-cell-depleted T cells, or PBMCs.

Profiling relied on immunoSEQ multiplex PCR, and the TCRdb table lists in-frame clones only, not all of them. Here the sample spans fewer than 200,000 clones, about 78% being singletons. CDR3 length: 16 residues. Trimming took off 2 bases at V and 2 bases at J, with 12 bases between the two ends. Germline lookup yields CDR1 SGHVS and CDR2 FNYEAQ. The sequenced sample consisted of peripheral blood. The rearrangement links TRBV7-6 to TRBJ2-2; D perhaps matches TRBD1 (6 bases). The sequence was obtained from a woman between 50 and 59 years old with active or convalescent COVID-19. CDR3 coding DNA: TGTGCCAGCAGCTTAAATTCAGGGGTAAACACCGGGGAGCTGTTTTTT. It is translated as CASSLNSGVNTGELFF.